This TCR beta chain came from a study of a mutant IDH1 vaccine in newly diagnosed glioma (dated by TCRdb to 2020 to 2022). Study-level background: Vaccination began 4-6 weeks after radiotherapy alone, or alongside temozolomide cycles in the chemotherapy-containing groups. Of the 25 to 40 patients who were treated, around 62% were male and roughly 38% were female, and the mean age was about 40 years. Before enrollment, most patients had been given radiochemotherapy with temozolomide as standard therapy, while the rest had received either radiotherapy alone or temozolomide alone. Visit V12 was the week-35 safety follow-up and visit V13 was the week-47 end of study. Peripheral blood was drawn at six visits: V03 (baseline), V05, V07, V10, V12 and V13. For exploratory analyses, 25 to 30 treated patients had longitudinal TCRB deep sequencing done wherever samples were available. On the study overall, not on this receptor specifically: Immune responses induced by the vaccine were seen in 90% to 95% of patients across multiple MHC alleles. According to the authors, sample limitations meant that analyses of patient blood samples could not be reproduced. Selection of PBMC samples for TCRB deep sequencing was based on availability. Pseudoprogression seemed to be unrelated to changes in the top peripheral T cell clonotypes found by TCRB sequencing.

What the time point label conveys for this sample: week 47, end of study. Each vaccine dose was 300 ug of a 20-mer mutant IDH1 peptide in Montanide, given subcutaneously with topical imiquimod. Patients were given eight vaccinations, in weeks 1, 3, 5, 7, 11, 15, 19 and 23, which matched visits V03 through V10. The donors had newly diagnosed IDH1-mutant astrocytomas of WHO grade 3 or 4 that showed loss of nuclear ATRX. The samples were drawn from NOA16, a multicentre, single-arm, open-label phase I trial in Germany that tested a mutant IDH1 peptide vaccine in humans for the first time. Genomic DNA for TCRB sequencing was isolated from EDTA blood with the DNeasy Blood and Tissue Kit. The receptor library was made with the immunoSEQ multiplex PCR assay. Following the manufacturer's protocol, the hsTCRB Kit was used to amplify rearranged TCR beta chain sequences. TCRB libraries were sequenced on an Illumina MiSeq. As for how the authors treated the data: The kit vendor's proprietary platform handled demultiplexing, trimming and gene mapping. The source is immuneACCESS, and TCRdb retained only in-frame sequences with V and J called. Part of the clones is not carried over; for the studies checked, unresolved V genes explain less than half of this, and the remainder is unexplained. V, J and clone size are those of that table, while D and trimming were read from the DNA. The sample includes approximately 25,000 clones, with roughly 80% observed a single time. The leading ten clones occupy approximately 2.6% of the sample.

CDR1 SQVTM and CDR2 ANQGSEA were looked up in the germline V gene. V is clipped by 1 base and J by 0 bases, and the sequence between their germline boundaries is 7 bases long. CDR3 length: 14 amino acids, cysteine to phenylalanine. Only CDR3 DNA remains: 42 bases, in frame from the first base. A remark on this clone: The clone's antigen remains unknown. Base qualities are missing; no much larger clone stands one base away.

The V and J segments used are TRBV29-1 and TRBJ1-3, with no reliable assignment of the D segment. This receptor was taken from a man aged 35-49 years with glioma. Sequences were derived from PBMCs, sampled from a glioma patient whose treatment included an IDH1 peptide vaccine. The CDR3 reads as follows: CSVEGSSSGNTIYF. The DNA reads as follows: TGCAGCGTTGAAGGTAGCAGCTCTGGAAACACCATATATTTT.